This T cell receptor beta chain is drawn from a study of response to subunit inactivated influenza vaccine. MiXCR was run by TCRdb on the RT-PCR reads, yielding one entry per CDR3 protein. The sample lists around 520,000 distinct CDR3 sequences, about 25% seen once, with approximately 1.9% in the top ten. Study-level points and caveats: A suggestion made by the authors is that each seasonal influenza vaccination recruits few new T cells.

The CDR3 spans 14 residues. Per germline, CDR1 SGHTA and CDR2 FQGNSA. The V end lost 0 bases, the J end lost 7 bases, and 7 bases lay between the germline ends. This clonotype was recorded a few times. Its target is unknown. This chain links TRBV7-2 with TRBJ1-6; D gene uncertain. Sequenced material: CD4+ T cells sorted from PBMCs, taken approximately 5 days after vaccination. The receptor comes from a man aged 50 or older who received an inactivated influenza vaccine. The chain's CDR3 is CASSLAHLNSPLHF. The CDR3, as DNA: TGTGCCAGCAGCTTAGCTCATTTGAATTCACCCCTCCACTTT.